These 23 T cell receptor beta chains were all obtained from the same sample, sequenced in a study of monozygotic twins with inflammatory bowel disease. TCRdb re-called the 5' RACE reads, yielding one record per CDR3 amino acid sequence without DNA. This table lists fewer than 400,000 distinct CDR3 sequences. Sequencing was carried out using blood. These receptors were collected from a human donor with ulcerative colitis or Crohn's disease, or a healthy co-twin of an affected twin (not recorded which).

The chain employs TRBV5-4 and TRBJ2-2; the D call from TCRdb, TRBD1, cannot be confirmed without DNA. Per the germline V gene, CDR1 is SGHNT and CDR2 is YYREEE (reference sequence). The CDR3 is 16 amino acids. This CDR3 reads CASSLGRLGDTGELFF.

CDR3 region: CASNTGNRNQPQHF. The chain is built from TRBV6-6 and TRBJ1-5; TCRdb indicates TRBD1, and absent DNA this call remains unverified. The CDR3 spans 14 residues. Germline CDR1 MNHNY, CDR2 SVGAGI (reference sequence).

V usage is TRBV19 and J usage is TRBJ1-5. CDR3 length: 14 residues. Germline V CDR1 and CDR2: LNHDA, SQIVND (reference sequence). The CDR3 region is CASKVGTSISPQHF.

The chain employs TRBV28 and TRBJ2-1; TCRdb gives TRBD1 as the D gene, but with no DNA this cannot be confirmed. The germline gives CDR1 MDHEN, CDR2 SYDVKM. The CDR3 has 15 residues. The CDR3 is CASSSGRGRMDEQFF. Full variable domain (rest looked up from reference TRBV28 and TRBJ2-1): DVKVTQSSRYLVKRTGEKVFLECVQDMDHENMFWYRQDPGLGLRLIYFSYDVKMKEKGDIPEGYSVSREKKERFSLILESASTNQTSMYLCASSSGRGRMDEQFFGPGTRLTVL.

The J gene is TRBJ2-1, the V gene TRBV20-1; TCRdb gives TRBD2 as the D gene, but with no DNA this cannot be confirmed. CDR3 length equals 17 residues. Germline V gene lookup returns CDR1 DFQATT and CDR2 SNEGSKA (reference sequence). The CDR3 region is CSARDLKWTSARNEQFF.

The chain links TRBV14 to TRBJ1-1; TCRdb selects TRBD1, and the lack of DNA leaves this call unchecked. Germline V gene lookup returns CDR1 SGHDN and CDR2 FVKESK. This CDR3 has 13 residues. CDR3 loop: CASSRGMNTEAFF.

The genes are TRBV6-4 and TRBJ1-1; absent DNA, TCRdb's TRBD1 call cannot be checked. Germline CDR1 and CDR2: MRHNA and SNTAGT. This CDR3 is built from 14 residues. The CDR3 reads CASSNTGTGTKAFF.

V and J are TRBV7-2 and TRBJ1-5; TCRdb designates TRBD1, a call that cannot be tested without DNA. Per the germline V gene, CDR1 is SGHTA and CDR2 is FQGNSA. The CDR3 totals 13 residues. The CDR3 loop is CASSIQGGQPQHF.

The CDR3 here is CASSSLNAGGPQQFF. V is TRBV6-5 and J is TRBJ2-1; the D call from TCRdb, TRBD2, cannot be confirmed without DNA. This CDR3 region has 15 residues. Germline V gives CDR1 MNHEY, CDR2 SVGAGI.

This sequence joins TRBV27 and TRBJ1-2. This CDR3 region has 13 residues. The germline CDR1 and CDR2 sequences are MNHEY and SMNVEV (reference sequence). The CDR3 reads CASSSRGNYGYTF.

V and J are TRBV6-2 or TRBV6-3 and TRBJ1-5. Germline loops: CDR1 MNHEY, CDR2 SVGEGT. This CDR3 spans 13 amino acids. This CDR3 reads CASSYEGRRPQHF.

The chain uses TRBV7-9 and TRBJ2-1; there is no DNA to check the TCRdb D call of TRBD2. The germline CDR1 and CDR2 sequences are SEHNR and FQNEAQ (reference sequence). CDR3 size: 15 residues. The CDR3 protein is CASSYRTSGDNEQFF.

The chain uses TRBV20-1 and TRBJ2-1; TCRdb's D call, TRBD1, is unchecked because there is no DNA. CDR3 size: 15 residues. The germline V gene has CDR1 DFQATT and CDR2 SNEGSKA (reference sequence). The CDR3: CSATTGTGGYNEQFF.

This sequence joins TRBV5-4 and TRBJ2-5; the TCRdb D gene call, TRBD1, has no DNA to confirm it. This CDR3 has 16 amino acids. Germline V gene data show CDR1 as SGHNT and CDR2 as YYREEE (reference sequence). This CDR3 is CASSRGDGISKETQYF.

The chain has TRBV28 and TRBJ2-5; lacking DNA, the TRBD1 call made by TCRdb goes unchecked. The germline V gene encodes CDR1 MDHEN and CDR2 SYDVKM. The CDR3 runs to 16 residues. The CDR3 loop reads CASSFSGTGTQETQYF.

The chain combines TRBV12-3 or TRBV12-4 with TRBJ2-3; TCRdb's D call, TRBD1, is unchecked because there is no DNA. The CDR3 is made up of 15 amino acids. The CDR3 reads CASSLGHKGADTQYF.

This rearrangement joins TRBV7-9 to TRBJ1-1; the TCRdb D gene call, TRBD1, has no DNA to confirm it. This CDR3 has 14 amino acids. The germline CDR1 and CDR2 sequences are SEHNR and FQNEAQ (reference sequence). CDR3 region: CASSIRGVGTEAFF.

V usage is TRBV27 and J usage is TRBJ2-1; checking the TCRdb D call of TRBD2 is not possible without DNA. The CDR3 extends over 15 amino acids. Germline lookup yields CDR1 MNHEY and CDR2 SMNVEV (reference sequence). CDR3 amino acids: CASSFEGGPYNEQFF.

The genes are TRBV29-1 and TRBJ2-7; TCRdb's D gene call, TRBD1, goes unchecked for lack of DNA. The CDR3 contains 12 residues. Germline values: CDR1 SQVTM, CDR2 ANQGSEA. The CDR3 reads CSAGITGIEQYF.

Here the CDR3 reads CASSLLAGGYEQFF. The chain joins TRBV7-3 to TRBJ2-1; the D call from TCRdb, TRBD2, cannot be confirmed without DNA. From germline, CDR1 is SGHTA and CDR2 FQGTGA. The length of the CDR3 is 14 residues.

The V call is TRBV27, the J call TRBJ2-1; TCRdb gives TRBD1 as the D gene, but with no DNA this cannot be confirmed. CDR3 size: 12 residues. Germline V CDR1 and CDR2: MNHEY, SMNVEV (reference sequence). This CDR3 is CASSYPRGEQFF.

The chain employs TRBV9 and TRBJ2-7. Germline loops: CDR1 SGDLS, CDR2 YYNGEE. The CDR3 sequence is 13 residues long. CDR3 loop: CASSVGSSGEQYF. The whole variable domain, remainder taken from reference TRBV9 and TRBJ2-7, is DSGVTQTPKHLITATGQRVTLRCSPRSGDLSVYWYQQSLDQGLQFLIQYYNGEERAKGNILERFSAQQFPDLHSELNLSSLELGDSALYFCASSVGSSGEQYFGPGTRLTVT.

CDR3 loop: CASSLWQGGSPLHF. The V and J genes are TRBV11-2 and TRBJ1-6; TCRdb proposes TRBD1, but this gene call is untestable without DNA. The CDR3 consists of 14 residues. In germline, CDR1 is SGHAT, CDR2 FQNNGV.